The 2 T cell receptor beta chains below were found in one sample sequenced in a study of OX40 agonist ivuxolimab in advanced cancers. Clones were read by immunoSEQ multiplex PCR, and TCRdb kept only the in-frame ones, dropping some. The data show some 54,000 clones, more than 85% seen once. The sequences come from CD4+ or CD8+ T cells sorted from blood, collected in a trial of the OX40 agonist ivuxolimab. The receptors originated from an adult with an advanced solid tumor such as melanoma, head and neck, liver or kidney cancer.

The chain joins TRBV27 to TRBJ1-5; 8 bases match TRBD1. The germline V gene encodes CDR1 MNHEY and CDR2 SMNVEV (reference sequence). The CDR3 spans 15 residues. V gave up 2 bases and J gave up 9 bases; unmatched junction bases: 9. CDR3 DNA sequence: TGTGCCAGCAGTTTAGTCGGGACAGGTCCGTGGCCCCAGCATTTT. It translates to CASSLVGTGPWPQHF.

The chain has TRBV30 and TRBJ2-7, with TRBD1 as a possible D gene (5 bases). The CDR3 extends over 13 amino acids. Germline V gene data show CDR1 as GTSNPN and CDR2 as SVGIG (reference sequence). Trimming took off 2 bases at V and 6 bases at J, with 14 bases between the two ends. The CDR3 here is CAWSYDSFFEQYF. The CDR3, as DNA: TGTGCCTGGAGTTACGACAGTTTTTTCGAGCAGTACTTC.